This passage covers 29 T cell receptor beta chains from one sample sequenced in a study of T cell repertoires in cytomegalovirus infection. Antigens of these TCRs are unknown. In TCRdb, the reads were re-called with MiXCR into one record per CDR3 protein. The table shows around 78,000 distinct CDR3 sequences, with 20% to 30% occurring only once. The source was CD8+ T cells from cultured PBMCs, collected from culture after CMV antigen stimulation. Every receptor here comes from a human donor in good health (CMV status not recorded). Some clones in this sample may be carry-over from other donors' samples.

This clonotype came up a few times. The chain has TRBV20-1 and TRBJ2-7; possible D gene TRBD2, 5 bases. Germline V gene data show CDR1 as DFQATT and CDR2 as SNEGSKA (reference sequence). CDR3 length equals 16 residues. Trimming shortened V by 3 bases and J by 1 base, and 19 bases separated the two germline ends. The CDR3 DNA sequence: TGCAGTGCTAGGAAGAGGGATCTAACCCTTTCCTACGAGCAGTACTTC. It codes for CSARKRDLTLSYEQYF.

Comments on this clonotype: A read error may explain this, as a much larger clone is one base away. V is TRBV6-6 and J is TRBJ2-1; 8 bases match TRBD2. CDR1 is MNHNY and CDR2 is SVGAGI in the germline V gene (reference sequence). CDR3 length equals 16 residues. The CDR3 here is CVSSYSVREGVNEQFF. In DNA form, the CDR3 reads TGTGTCAGCAGTTACTCGGTACGGGAGGGCGTAAATGAGCAGTTCTTC.

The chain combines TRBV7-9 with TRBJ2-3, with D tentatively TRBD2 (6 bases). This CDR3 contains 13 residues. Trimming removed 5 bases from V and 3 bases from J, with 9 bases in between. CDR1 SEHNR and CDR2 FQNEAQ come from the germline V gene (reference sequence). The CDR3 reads CASSNGGTDTQYF. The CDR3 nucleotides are TGTGCCAGCAGCAATGGGGGGACAGATACGCAGTATTTT.

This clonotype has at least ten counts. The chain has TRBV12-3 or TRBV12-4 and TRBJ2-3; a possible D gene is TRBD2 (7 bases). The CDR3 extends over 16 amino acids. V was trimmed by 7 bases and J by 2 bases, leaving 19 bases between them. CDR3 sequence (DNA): TGTGCCAGCACCTCCGCCGCGGGGGCCATCACAGATACGCAGTATTTT. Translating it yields CASTSAAGAITDTQYF.

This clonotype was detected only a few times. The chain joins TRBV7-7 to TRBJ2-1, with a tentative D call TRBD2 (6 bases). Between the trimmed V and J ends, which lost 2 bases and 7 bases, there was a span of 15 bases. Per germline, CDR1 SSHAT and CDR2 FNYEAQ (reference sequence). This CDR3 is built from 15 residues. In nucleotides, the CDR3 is TGTGCCAGCAGCTTAAGTGTCCGGGGGTTTAATGAGCAGTTCTTC. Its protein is CASSLSVRGFNEQFF.

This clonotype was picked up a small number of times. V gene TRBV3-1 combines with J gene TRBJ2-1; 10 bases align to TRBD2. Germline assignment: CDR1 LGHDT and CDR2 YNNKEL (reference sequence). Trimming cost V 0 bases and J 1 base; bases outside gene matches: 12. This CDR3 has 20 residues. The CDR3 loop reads CASSQEGLAGATRSYNEQFF. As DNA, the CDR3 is TGTGCCAGCAGCCAAGAAGGTCTAGCGGGAGCCACAAGGTCCTACAATGAGCAGTTCTTC.

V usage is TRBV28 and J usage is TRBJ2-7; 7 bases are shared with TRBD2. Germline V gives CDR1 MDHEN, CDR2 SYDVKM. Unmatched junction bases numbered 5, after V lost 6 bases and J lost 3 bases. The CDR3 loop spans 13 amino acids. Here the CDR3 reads CASSAAGDYEQYF. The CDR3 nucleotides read TGTGCCAGCAGCGCGGCGGGGGACTACGAGCAGTACTTC. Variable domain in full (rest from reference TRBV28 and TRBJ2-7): DVKVTQSSRYLVKRTGEKVFLECVQDMDHENMFWYRQDPGLGLRLIYFSYDVKMKEKGDIPEGYSVSREKKERFSLILESASTNQTSMYLCASSAAGDYEQYFGPGTRLTVT.

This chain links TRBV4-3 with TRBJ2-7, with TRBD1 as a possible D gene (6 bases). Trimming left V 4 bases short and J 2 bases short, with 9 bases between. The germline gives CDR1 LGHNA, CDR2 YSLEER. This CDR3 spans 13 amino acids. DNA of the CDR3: TGCGCCAGCAGCCGAGGACAGACCTACGAGCAGTACTTC. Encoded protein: CASSRGQTYEQYF.

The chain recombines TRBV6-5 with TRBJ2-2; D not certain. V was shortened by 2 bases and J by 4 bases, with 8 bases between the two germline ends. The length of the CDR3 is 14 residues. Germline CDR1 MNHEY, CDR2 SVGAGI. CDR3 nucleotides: TGTGCCAGCAGTTACGGACCAGGCACCGGGGAGCTGTTTTTT. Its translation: CASSYGPGTGELFF.

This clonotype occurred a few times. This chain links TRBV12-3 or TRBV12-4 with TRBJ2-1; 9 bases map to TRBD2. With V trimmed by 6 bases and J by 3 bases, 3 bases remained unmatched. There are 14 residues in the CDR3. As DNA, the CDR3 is TGTGCCAGCAGAGGGACTAGCAACTACAATGAGCAGTTCTTC. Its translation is CASRGTSNYNEQFF.

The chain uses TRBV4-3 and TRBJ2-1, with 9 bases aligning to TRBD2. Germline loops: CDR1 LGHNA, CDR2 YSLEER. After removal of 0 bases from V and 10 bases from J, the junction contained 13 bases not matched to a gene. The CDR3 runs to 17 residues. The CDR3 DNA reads TGCGCCAGCAGCCAAGAGGGAATAGCGGGGGCCCAAGGCGAGCAGTTCTTC. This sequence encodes CASSQEGIAGAQGEQFF.

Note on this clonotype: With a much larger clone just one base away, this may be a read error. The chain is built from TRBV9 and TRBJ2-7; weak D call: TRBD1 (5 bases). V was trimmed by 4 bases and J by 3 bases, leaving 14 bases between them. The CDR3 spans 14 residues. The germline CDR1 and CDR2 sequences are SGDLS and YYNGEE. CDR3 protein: CASSPDDRSYEQYF. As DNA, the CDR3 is TGTGCCAGCAGCCCGGACGACAGAAGCTACGAGCAGTACTTC. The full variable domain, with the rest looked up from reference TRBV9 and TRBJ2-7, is DSGVTQTPKHLITATGQRVTLRCSPRSGDLSVYWYQQSLDQGLQFLIQYYNGEERAKGNILERFSAQQFPDLHSELNLSSLELGDSALYFCASSPDDRSYEQYFGPGTRLTVT.

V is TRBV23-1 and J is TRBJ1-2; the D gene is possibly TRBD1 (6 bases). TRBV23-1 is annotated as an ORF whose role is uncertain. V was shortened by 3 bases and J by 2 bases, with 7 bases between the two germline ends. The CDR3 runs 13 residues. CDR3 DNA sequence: TGCGCCAGCAGTCATACAGGGAACTATGGCTACACCTTC. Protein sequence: CASSHTGNYGYTF.

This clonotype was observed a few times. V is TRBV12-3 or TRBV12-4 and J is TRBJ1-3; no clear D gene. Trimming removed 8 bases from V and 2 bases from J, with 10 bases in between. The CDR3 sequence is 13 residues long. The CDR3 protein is CASGNIAGNTIYF. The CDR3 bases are TGTGCCAGCGGTAACATCGCTGGAAACACCATATATTTT.

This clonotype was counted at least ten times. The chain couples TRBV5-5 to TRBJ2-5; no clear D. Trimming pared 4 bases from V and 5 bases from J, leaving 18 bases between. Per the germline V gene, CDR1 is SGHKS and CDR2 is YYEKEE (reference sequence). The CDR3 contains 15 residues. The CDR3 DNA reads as TGTGCCAGCAGCCCAGTGACGGTAATGAGGGAGACCCAGTACTTC. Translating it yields CASSPVTVMRETQYF.

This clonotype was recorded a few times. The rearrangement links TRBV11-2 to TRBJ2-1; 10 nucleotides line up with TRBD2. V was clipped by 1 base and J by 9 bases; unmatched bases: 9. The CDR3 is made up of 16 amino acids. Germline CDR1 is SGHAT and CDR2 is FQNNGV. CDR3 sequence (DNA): TGTGCCAGCAGCTTAGCGGGGACTAGCGCCGACGTTGAGCAGTTCTTC. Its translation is CASSLAGTSADVEQFF.

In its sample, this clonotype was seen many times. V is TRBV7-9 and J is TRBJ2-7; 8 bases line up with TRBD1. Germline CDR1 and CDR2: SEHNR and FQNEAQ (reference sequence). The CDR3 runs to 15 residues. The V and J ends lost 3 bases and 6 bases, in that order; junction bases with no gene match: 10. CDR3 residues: CASSLEGQGHAEQYF. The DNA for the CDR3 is TGTGCCAGCAGCTTGGAAGGACAGGGCCACGCCGAGCAGTACTTC.

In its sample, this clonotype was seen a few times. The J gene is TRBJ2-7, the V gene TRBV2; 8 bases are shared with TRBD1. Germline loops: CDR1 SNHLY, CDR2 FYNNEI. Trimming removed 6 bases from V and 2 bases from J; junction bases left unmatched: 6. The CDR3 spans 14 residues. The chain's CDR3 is CASRPGQGPYEQYF. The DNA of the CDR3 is TGTGCCAGCAGACCCGGACAGGGCCCCTACGAGCAGTACTTC.

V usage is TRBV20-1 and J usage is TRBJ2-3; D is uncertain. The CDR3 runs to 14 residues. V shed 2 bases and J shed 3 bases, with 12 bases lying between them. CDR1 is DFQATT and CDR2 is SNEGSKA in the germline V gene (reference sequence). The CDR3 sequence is CSARPITSTDTQYF. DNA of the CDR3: TGCAGTGCTAGACCAATTACCTCAACAGATACGCAGTATTTT.

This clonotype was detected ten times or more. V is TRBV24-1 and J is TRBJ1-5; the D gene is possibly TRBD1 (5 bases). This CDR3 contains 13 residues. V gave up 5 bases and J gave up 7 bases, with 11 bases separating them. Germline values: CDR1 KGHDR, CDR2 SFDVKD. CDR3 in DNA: TGTGCCACCAGTGGGGGCCCTCGCCAGCCCCAGCATTTT. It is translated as CATSGGPRQPQHF.

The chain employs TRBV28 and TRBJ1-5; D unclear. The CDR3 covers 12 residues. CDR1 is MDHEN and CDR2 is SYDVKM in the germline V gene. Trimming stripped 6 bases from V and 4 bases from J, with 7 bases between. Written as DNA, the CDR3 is TGTGCCAGCAGCCGCTTTAATCAGCCCCAGCATTTT. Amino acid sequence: CASSRFNQPQHF.

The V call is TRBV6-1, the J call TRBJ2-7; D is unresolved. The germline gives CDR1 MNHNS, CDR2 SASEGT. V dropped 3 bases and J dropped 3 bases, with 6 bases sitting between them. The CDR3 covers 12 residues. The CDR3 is CASSELFYEQYF. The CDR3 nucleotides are TGTGCCAGCAGTGAGCTCTTCTACGAGCAGTACTTC.

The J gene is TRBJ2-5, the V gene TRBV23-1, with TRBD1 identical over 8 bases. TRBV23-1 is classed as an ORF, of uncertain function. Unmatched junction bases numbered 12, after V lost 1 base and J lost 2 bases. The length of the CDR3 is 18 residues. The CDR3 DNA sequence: TGCGCCAGCAGTCAATTCCTCCCGGGACAGGAACGACAAGAGACCCAGTACTTC. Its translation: CASSQFLPGQERQETQYF.

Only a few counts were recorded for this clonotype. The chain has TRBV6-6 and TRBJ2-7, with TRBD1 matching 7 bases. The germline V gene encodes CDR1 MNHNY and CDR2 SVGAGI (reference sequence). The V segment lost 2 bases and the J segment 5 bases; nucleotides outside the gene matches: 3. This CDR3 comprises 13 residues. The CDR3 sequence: CASSYRGPHEQYF. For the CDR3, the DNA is TGTGCCAGCAGTTACAGGGGGCCCCACGAGCAGTACTTC.

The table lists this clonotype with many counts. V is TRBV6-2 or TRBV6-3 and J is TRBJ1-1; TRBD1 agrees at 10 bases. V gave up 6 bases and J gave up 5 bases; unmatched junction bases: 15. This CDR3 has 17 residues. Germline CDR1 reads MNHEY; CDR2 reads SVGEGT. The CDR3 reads CASSRGTGVSMRTEAFF. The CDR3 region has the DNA TGTGCCAGCAGCCGCGGGACAGGGGTTTCCATGAGGACTGAAGCTTTCTTT.

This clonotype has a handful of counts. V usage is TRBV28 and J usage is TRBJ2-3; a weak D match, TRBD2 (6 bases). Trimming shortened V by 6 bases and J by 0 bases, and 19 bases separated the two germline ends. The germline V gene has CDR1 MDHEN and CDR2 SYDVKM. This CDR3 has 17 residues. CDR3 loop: CASSSLTVGGSTDTQYF. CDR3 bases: TGTGCCAGCAGCTCTCTTACGGTGGGGGGAAGCACAGATACGCAGTATTTT.

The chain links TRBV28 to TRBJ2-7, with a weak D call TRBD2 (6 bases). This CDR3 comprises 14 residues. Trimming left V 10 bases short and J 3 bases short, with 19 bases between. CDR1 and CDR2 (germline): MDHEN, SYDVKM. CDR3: CATMIPGLNYEQYF. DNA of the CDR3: TGTGCCACCATGATACCGGGACTGAACTACGAGCAGTACTTC. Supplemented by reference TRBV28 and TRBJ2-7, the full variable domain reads DVKVTQSSRYLVKRTGEKVFLECVQDMDHENMFWYRQDPGLGLRLIYFSYDVKMKEKGDIPEGYSVSREKKERFSLILESASTNQTSMYLCATMIPGLNYEQYFGPGTRLTVT.

The CDR3 sequence: CASSQGSGLVSGANVLTF. The DNA of the CDR3 is TGCGCCAGCAGCCAAGGTAGTGGGTTGGTCTCTGGGGCCAACGTCCTGACTTTC. The chain links TRBV4-1 to TRBJ2-6; D ambiguous. V lost 1 base and J 0 bases, leaving 13 bases between the germline ends. This CDR3 comprises 18 residues. Germline assignment: CDR1 MGHRA and CDR2 YSYEKL.

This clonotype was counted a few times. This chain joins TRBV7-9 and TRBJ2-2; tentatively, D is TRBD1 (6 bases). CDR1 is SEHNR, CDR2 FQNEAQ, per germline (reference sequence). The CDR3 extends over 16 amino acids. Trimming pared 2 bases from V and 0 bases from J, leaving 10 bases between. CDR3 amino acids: CASSLLQGPNTGELFF. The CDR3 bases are TGTGCCAGCAGCTTACTACAGGGCCCGAACACCGGGGAGCTGTTTTTT.